This T cell receptor beta chain was retrieved from a study of response to subunit inactivated influenza vaccine. In TCRdb, the RT-PCR reads were re-called with MiXCR into one record per CDR3 protein. Of about 800,000 distinct CDR3 sequences in the sample, around 21% were seen once. CDR1 is MNHEY and CDR2 is SVGAGI in the germline V gene. The CDR3 covers 19 residues. J lost 1 base, V lost 1 base, and 11 bases had no gene match. The chain is built from TRBV6-5 and TRBJ1-5; 9 bases are shared with TRBD1. The input for sequencing was PBMCs from blood, taken roughly 5 days after vaccination. This receptor was taken from a man aged 50 to 60 who received an inactivated influenza vaccine. The CDR3 is CASSYFPSGQGRSNQPQHF. CDR3 nucleotide sequence: TGTGCCAGCAGTTACTTCCCCTCGGGACAGGGCAGAAGCAATCAGCCCCAGCATTTT.